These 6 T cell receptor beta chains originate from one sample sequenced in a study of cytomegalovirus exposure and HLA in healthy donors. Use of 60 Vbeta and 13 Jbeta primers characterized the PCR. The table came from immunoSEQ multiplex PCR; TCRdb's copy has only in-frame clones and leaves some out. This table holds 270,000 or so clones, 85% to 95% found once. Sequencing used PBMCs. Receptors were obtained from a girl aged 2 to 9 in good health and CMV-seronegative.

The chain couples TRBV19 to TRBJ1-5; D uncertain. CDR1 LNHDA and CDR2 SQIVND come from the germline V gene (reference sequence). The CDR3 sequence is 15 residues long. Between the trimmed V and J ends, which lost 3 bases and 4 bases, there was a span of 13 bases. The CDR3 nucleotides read TGTGCCAGTAGTATTGGGCAGGTTGTGAATCAGCCCCAGCATTTT. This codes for CASSIGQVVNQPQHF.

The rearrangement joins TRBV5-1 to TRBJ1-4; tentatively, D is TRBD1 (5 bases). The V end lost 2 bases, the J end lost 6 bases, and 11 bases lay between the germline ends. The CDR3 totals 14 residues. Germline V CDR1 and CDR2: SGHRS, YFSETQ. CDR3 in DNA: TGCGCCAGCAGCTTCGGCAGGGTGGATGAAAAACTGTTTTTT. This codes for CASSFGRVDEKLFF.

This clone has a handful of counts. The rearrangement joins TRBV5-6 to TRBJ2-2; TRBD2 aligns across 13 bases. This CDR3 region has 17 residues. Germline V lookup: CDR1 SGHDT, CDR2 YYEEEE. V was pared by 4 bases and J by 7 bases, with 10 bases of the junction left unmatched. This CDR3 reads CASSPPGLAGKVGELFF. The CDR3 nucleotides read TGTGCCAGCAGCCCCCCGGGACTAGCGGGGAAGGTCGGGGAGCTGTTTTTT. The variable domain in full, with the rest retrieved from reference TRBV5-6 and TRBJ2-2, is DAGVTQSPTHLIKTRGQQVTLRCSPKSGHDTVSWYQQALGQGPQFIFQYYEEEERQRGNFPDRFSGHQFPNYSSELNVNALLLGDSALYLCASSPPGLAGKVGELFFGEGSRLTVL.

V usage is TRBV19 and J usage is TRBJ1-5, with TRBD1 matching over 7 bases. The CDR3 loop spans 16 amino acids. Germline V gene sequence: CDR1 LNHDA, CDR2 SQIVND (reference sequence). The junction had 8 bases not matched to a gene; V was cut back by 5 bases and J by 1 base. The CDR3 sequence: CASSVLTGQSNQPQHF. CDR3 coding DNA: TGTGCCAGTAGTGTCCTTACGGGACAGAGCAATCAGCCCCAGCATTTT.

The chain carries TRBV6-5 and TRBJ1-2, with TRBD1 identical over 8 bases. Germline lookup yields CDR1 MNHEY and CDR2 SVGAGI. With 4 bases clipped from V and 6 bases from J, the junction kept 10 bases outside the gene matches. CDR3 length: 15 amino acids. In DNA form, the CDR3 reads TGTGCCAGCAGTTCCCCCGGGACAGGTCTCGATGGCTACACCTTC. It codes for CASSSPGTGLDGYTF.

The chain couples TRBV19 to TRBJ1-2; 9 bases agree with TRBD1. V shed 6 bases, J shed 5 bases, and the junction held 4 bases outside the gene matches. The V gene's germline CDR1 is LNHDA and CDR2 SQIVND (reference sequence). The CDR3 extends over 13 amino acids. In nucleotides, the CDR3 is TGTGCCAGTAGACCGGGACAGGGATATGGCTACACCTTC. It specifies CASRPGQGYGYTF. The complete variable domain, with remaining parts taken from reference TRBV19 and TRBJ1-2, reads DGGITQSPKYLFRKEGQNVTLSCEQNLNHDAMYWYRQDPGQGLRLIYYSQIVNDFQKGDIAEGYSVSREKKESFPLTVTSAQKNPTAFYLCASRPGQGYGYTFGSGTRLTVV.